Below, one TCR beta chain is given with its context. What it binds is unknown. This entry is derived from a study of T cell clones after liver transplantation. Notes on the study in general: Low donor cell numbers restricted donor-reactive repertoire measurement in two subjects. A significant post-transplant drop in circulating graft-donor-reactive CD4 TCRbeta sequences occurred in most of the 8 subjects.

Clones were read by immunoSEQ multiplex PCR, and TCRdb kept only the in-frame ones, dropping some. In the table there are tens of thousands of clones, roughly 84% of which are singletons. This CDR3 contains 13 residues. Per germline, CDR1 SGHTA and CDR2 FQGNSA. Trimming cost V 5 bases and J 5 bases, with 13 bases left between them. V is TRBV7-2 and J is TRBJ2-7; D gene uncertain. The sample was CD4+ T cells from blood, taken less than 50 months after liver transplant. This sequence was found in a human patient who received a liver transplant. Some of these T cells may belong to the graft donor. CDR3 DNA sequence: TGTGCCAGCAGCCCAACCGACAAACACGAGCAGTACTTC. It is translated as CASSPTDKHEQYF.